What follows are 12 T cell receptor beta chains derived from one specimen sequenced in a study of blood T cell repertoires in COVID-19. Profiling relied on immunoSEQ multiplex PCR, and the TCRdb table lists in-frame clones only, not all of them. This sample has approximately 230,000 clones, with more than 75% found just once. Sequencing used PBMCs or T cells enriched from blood (not recorded which). The origin of the receptors is a man aged 35-49 years who had recovered from COVID-19.

This sequence joins TRBV2 and TRBJ1-6; TRBD1 is a possible D gene (6 bases). Germline assignment: CDR1 SNHLY and CDR2 FYNNEI. CDR3 size: 15 residues. With 5 bases removed from V and 5 bases from J, the gap between germline ends came to 13 bases. CDR3 nucleotide sequence: TGTGCCAGCAGTTTCACAGGGTCGGATAATTCACCCCTCCACTTT. It codes for CASSFTGSDNSPLHF. Full variable domain (outside the CDR3, taken from reference TRBV2 and TRBJ1-6): EPEVTQTPSHQVTQMGQEVILRCVPISNHLYFYWYRQILGQKVEFLVSFYNNEISEKSEIFDDQFSVERPDGSNFTLKIRSTKLEDSAMYFCASSFTGSDNSPLHFGNGTRLTVT.

The V gene is TRBV5-1, the J gene TRBJ1-2, with 11 positions matching TRBD1. V was clipped by 0 bases and J by 2 bases; unmatched bases: 9. The germline V gene encodes CDR1 SGHRS and CDR2 YFSETQ. The CDR3 has 18 residues. The CDR3 sequence is CASSLAAGTGGSNYGYTF. The CDR3 bases are TGCGCCAGCAGCTTGGCGGCCGGGACAGGGGGTTCCAACTATGGCTACACCTTC.

In its sample, this clone was seen a few times. The chain recombines TRBV27 with TRBJ2-5, with 9 bases that match TRBD1. Trimming took 0 bases from V and 2 from J; bases not matched to a gene: 25. CDR1 and CDR2 from the germline V gene are MNHEY and SMNVEV (reference sequence). The CDR3 runs 23 residues. The CDR3 sequence is CASSLSYRVGGGWTGAQQETQYF. The CDR3 DNA sequence: TGTGCCAGCAGTTTATCGTACCGGGTTGGGGGGGGGTGGACAGGGGCGCAACAAGAGACCCAGTACTTC.

CDR3 residues: CASSAASAYNEQFF. CDR3 sequence (DNA): TGTGCCAGCAGCGCCGCTAGCGCCTACAATGAGCAGTTCTTC. The chain has TRBV11-2 and TRBJ2-1; weak D call: TRBD2 (6 bases). This CDR3 contains 14 residues. Germline values: CDR1 SGHAT, CDR2 FQNNGV. Trimming removed 5 bases from V and 2 bases from J, with 10 bases in between.

The V call is TRBV15, the J call TRBJ1-1, with 7 bases lining up with TRBD1. The CDR3 contains 15 residues. The trim removed 3 bases at V and 5 bases at J, leaving 9 bases unmatched. CDR1 LNHNV and CDR2 YYDKDF come from the germline V gene (reference sequence). CDR3 bases: TGTGCCACCAGCAGCGCCGAGGGGGCTTGGACTGAAGCTTTCTTT. Its protein product is CATSSAEGAWTEAFF.

The chain couples TRBV7-3 to TRBJ2-3; 11 bases are a match to TRBD2. V trimming: 6 bases; J trimming: 4 bases; junction bases outside the gene matches: 6. CDR1 SGHTA and CDR2 FQGTGA come from the germline V gene. The CDR3 runs to 15 residues. The CDR3 DNA sequence: TGTGCCAGCAGTGATAGCGGGGGGGCCCCAGATACGCAGTATTTT. Its translation: CASSDSGGAPDTQYF.

The chain links TRBV21-1 to TRBJ2-7; TRBD1, the table's D call, lacks a check against the DNA. TRBV21-1 is described as a pseudogene. CDR3 length equals 16 residues. The CDR3: CASSKRKDRASYEQYF. CDR3 DNA sequence: TGTGCCAGCAGCAAGAGGAAGGACAGGGCCTCCTACGAGCAGTACTTC.

The chain carries TRBV30 and TRBJ1-1; possibly TRBD1 for D (6 bases). Trimming removed 6 bases from V and 0 bases from J, with 17 bases in between. This CDR3 region has 15 residues. The germline V gene has CDR1 GTSNPN and CDR2 SVGIG (reference sequence). The CDR3 DNA is TGTGCCTGCGCCACAACCGGACAGCTGAACACTGAAGCTTTCTTT. It is translated as CACATTGQLNTEAFF.

V and J are TRBV21-1 and TRBJ2-7; the DNA was not used to check the table's D call, TRBD1. TRBV21-1 counts as a pseudogene. CDR3 length: 13 residues. The CDR3 region is CASKITGCYEQYF. CDR3 sequence (DNA): TGTGCCAGCAAGATCACAGGATGCTACGAGCAGTACTTC.

The chain links TRBV19 to TRBJ2-2, with D perhaps matching TRBD2 (5 bases). CDR1 and CDR2 from the germline V gene are LNHDA and SQIVND (reference sequence). The CDR3 spans 13 residues. V shed 7 bases and J shed 5 bases, with 11 bases lying between them. The CDR3, as DNA: TGTGCCAGTACTGAGCGCGGGACCGGGGAGCTGTTTTTT. Protein: CASTERGTGELFF.

The genes are TRBV6-2 or TRBV6-3 and TRBJ1-5; D gene uncertain. The germline gives CDR1 MNHEY, CDR2 SVGEGT. The V gene lost 2 bases and the J gene lost 1 base, with 3 bases spanning the gap. The CDR3 is 13 amino acids. The chain's CDR3 is CASSYPSNQPQHF. CDR3 bases: TGTGCCAGCAGTTACCCGAGCAATCAGCCCCAGCATTTT.

The chain uses TRBV6-2 or TRBV6-3 and TRBJ1-5; D possibly corresponds to TRBD1 (6 bases). The CDR3 has 16 residues. CDR1 is MNHEY, CDR2 SVGEGT, per germline. V dropped 0 bases and J dropped 1 base, with 10 bases sitting between them. The CDR3, as DNA: TGTGCCAGCAGTTACTCGGGGGCCTTAAGCAATCAGCCCCAGCATTTT. Translation: CASSYSGALSNQPQHF.